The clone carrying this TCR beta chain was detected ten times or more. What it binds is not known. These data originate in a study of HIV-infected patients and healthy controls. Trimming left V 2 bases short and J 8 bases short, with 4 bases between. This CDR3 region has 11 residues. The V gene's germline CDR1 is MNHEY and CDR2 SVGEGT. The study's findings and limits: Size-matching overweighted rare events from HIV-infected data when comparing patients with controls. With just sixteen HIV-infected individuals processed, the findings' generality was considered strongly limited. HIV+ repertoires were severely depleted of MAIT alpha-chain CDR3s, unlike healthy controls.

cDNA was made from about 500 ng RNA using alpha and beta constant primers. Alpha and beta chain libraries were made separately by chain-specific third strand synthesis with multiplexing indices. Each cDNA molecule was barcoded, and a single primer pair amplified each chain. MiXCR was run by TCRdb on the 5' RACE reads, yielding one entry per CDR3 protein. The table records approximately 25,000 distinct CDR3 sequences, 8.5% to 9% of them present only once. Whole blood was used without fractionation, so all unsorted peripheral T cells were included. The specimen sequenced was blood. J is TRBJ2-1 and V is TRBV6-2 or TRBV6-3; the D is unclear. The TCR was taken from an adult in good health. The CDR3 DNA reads TGTGCCAGCAGTTACGGGGATGAGCAGTTCTTC. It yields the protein CASSYGDEQFF.